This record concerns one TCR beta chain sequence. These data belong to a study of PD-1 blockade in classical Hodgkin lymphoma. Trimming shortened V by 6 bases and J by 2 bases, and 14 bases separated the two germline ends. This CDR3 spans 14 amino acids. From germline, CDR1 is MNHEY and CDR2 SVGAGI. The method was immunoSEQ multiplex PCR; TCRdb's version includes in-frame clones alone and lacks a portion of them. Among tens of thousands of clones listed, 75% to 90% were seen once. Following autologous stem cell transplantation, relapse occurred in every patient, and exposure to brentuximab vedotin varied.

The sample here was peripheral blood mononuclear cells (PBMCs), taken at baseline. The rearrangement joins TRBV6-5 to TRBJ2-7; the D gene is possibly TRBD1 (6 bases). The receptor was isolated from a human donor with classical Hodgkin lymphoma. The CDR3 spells CASSPWDTTYEQYF. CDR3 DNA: TGTGCCAGCAGCCCGTGGGACACCACCTACGAGCAGTACTTC.